The rows below give T cell receptor beta chains drawn from one sample of a study of shared clonotypes between healthy human individuals. Profiling relied on immunoSEQ multiplex PCR, and the TCRdb table lists in-frame clones only, not all of them. The table lists about 750,000 clones, about 92% of them singletons. The sample taken for sequencing was naive CD8+ T cells sorted from blood. These receptors originate from a man younger than 40 in good health. The CDR3 runs from the conserved cysteine through the conserved F or W. Fields, in order: clone size, V gene, D gene, J gene, CDR3 DNA, CDR3 protein. D genes are given only for firm matches. Rows give clone size only sometimes, using once, few, many, or a class for an expanded clone.

>-|TRBV7-9|TRBD1|TRBJ2-7
TGTGCCAGCAGCTCGGACAGGGTCGGCTACGAGCAGTACTTC
CASSSDRVGYEQYF
>few|TRBV7-9|-|TRBJ2-1
TGTGCCAGCAGCGTACCCCTTGGGAATGAGCAGTTCTTC
CASSVPLGNEQFF
>-|TRBV9|-|TRBJ1-3
TGTGCCAGCAGCGTAGGCTTCGGGGGCTCTGGAAACACCATATATTTT
CASSVGFGGSGNTIYF
>-|TRBV5-1|TRBD2|TRBJ2-3
TGCGCCAGCAGCTTGGCGACTAGCGGGAGTAGCACAGATACGCAGTATTTT
CASSLATSGSSTDTQYF
>-|TRBV29-1|-|TRBJ2-7
TGCAGCGTTGACACGGGGGCAGAGTACGAGCAGTACTTC
CSVDTGAEYEQYF
>-|TRBV9|-|TRBJ2-2
TGTGCCAGCAGCGACGAGGGAACCGGGGAGCTGTTTTTT
CASSDEGTGELFF
>-|TRBV12-5|-|TRBJ2-1
TGTGCTAGTGGTTTGGGTCTCTACAATGAGCAGTTCTTC
CASGLGLYNEQFF
>-|TRBV6-1|-|TRBJ2-1
TGTGCCAGCAGTGACCCGGGACATTCTTCCTCGTCCTACAATGAGCAGTTCTTC
CASSDPGHSSSSYNEQFF
>-|TRBV27|-|TRBJ2-3
TGTGCCAGCAGTTTCCTCCCCGCGGCCACAGATACGCAGTATTTT
CASSFLPAATDTQYF
>-|TRBV11-3|TRBD2|TRBJ2-7
TGTGCCAGCAGCCCAAGGCGGCGGGAGGACTACGAGCAGTACTTC
CASSPRRREDYEQYF
>-|TRBV10-3|-|TRBJ1-1
TGTGCCATCAGTGACTCAGGGACTGAAGCTTTCTTT
CAISDSGTEAFF
>-|TRBV27|-|TRBJ1-1
TGTGCCAGCAGTCTTCGGGGTTACACTGAAGCTTTCTTT
CASSLRGYTEAFF
>-|TRBV7-8|-|TRBJ2-2
TGTGCCAGCAGCTCCCTTGGGCCCACCGGGGAGCTGTTTTTT
CASSSLGPTGELFF
>-|TRBV6-5|-|TRBJ2-1
TGTGCCAGCAGTTCCCTCTCAAGCCTCAATGAGCAGTTCTTC
CASSSLSSLNEQFF
>-|TRBV7-6|-|TRBJ2-2
TGTGCCAGCAGCTTAGGGGGGTTCGGGGAGCTGTTTTTT
CASSLGGFGELFF
>-|TRBV29-1|TRBD1|TRBJ2-7
TGCAGCGTTGCCGGGACAGCGACGTACGAGCAGTACTTC
CSVAGTATYEQYF
>once|TRBV4-1|TRBD1|TRBJ1-5
TGCGCCAGCAGCCAAGATTGGGGACAGGGGAATCAGCCCCAGCATTTT
CASSQDWGQGNQPQHF
>-|TRBV28|-|TRBJ1-1
TGTGCCAGCAGTTTTCGGGGTGGGGCGGAAGCTTTCTTT
CASSFRGGAEAFF
>-|TRBV12-2|-|TRBJ2-7
TGTGCAAGTCGCTCCGACAGGGCAAGGACATACGAGCAGTACTTC
CASRSDRARTYEQYF
>-|TRBV19|TRBD1|TRBJ2-2
TGTGCCAGTAGTATCAGGACAGGGAGGAACACCGGGGAGCTGTTTTTT
CASSIRTGRNTGELFF
>-|TRBV4-1|-|TRBJ2-7
TGCGCCAGCAGCCAAGACCCACCGGGATCTGGGGATTACGAGCAGTACTTC
CASSQDPPGSGDYEQYF
>-|TRBV27|TRBD2|TRBJ2-2
TGTGCCAGCACCCCCTCCGGACTAGCGGGAAACACCGGGGAGCTGTTTTTT
CASTPSGLAGNTGELFF
>-|TRBV15|-|TRBJ2-5
TGTGCCACCAGCAGAAACCCAGGACAGCAAGAGACCCAGTACTTC
CATSRNPGQQETQYF
>-|TRBV25-1|TRBD1|TRBJ2-7
TGTGCCAGCAGCGAGCAGACAGCCCGGGACAGCGCTGCCTACGAGCAGTACTTC
CASSEQTARDSAAYEQYF
>-|TRBV15|-|TRBJ1-5
TGTGCCACCAGCAGAGACAGGGGCAATCAGCCCCAGCATTTT
CATSRDRGNQPQHF
>-|TRBV27|-|TRBJ2-1
TGTGCCAGCAGTTTATCGCGGGGTTCGGGCTACAATGAGCAGTTCTTC
CASSLSRGSGYNEQFF
>-|TRBV29-1|TRBD1|TRBJ2-3
TGCAGCGTTGATTCCAACAACTACAGGGGGCGGGGTAGCACAGATACGCAGTATTTT
CSVDSNNYRGRGSTDTQYF
>-|TRBV14|-|TRBJ1-1
TGTGCCAGCAGCCACGCGCTCGGGGGCGGGACTGAAGCTTTCTTT
CASSHALGGGTEAFF
>-|TRBV11-2|-|TRBJ2-7
TGTGCCAGCAGCTTAGCCGGCAGCTACTACGAGCAGTACTTC
CASSLAGSYYEQYF
>-|TRBV4-1|-|TRBJ2-7
TGCGCCAGCAGCCCAACAATCGAGGGATACGAGCAGTACTTC
CASSPTIEGYEQYF
>once|TRBV5-8|TRBD1|TRBJ2-5
TGTGCCAGCAGCTTAGAGGACAGGGGCCAGACCCAGTACTTC
CASSLEDRGQTQYF
>-|TRBV29-1|-|TRBJ2-6
TGCAGCGTTGAATTGCGACGGAGACCCTCTGGGGCCAACGTCCTGACTTTC
CSVELRRRPSGANVLTF
>-|TRBV29-1|-|TRBJ2-5
TGCAGCGTTGTAGGGTTGGAAGAGACCCAGTACTTC
CSVVGLEETQYF
>-|TRBV28|-|TRBJ2-1
TGTGCCACCCTAGAGCGGAGCTCCTACAATGAGCAGTTCTTC
CATLERSSYNEQFF
>-|TRBV7-9|-|TRBJ1-1
TGTGCCAGCAGCTTAGGTTCCAGGCCAGCTTTCTTT
CASSLGSRPAFF
>-|TRBV7-9|TRBD2|TRBJ2-5
TGTGCCAGCACCCCGGGACTAGCGGGACCGCAGACCCAGTACTTC
CASTPGLAGPQTQYF
>-|TRBV27|-|TRBJ2-1
TGTGCCAGCAGTTTAGGTGTAGCGAGCTCCTACAATGAGCAGTTCTTC
CASSLGVASSYNEQFF
>few|TRBV11-2|-|TRBJ1-4
TGTGCCAGCAGCTTAGGCGGCGGGGCAGTCAGTTTTTTT
CASSLGGGAVSFF
>-|TRBV6-5|-|TRBJ2-1
TGTGCCAGCAGTTACTCGAAAGTTACTGAGCAGTTCTTC
CASSYSKVTEQFF
>-|TRBV27|-|TRBJ2-1
TGTGCCAGCAGTCCCGGTCCCGCGGGGAATGAGCAGTTCTTC
CASSPGPAGNEQFF
>-|TRBV27|-|TRBJ2-5
TGTGCCAGCAGTTTAGGCGTGTTAGAGACCCAGTACTTC
CASSLGVLETQYF
>-|TRBV6-1|-|TRBJ2-7
TGTGCCAGCAGTCCGGGACCTTCATACGAGCAGTACTTC
CASSPGPSYEQYF
>-|TRBV6-5|-|TRBJ2-7
TGTGCCAGCAGCCCGAGTGGCTACGAGCAGTACTTC
CASSPSGYEQYF
>-|TRBV7-9|-|TRBJ2-1
TGTGCCAGCAGCTTAGAGAGCAACAATGAGCAGTTCTTC
CASSLESNNEQFF
>-|TRBV7-9|-|TRBJ2-7
TGTGCCAGCAGCTTAGGCTACAGCTACGAGCAGTACTTC
CASSLGYSYEQYF
>once|TRBV18|-|TRBJ2-1
TGTGCCAGCTCAATCATAAAAGGGGTCAATGAGCAGTTCTTC
CASSIIKGVNEQFF
>-|TRBV6-5|-|TRBJ2-1
TGTGCCAGCAGTTACTTCACGGGGGACAATGAGCAGTTCTTC
CASSYFTGDNEQFF
>-|TRBV6-5|-|TRBJ1-1
TGTGCCAGCATCCGTCGGGTTGGGGCGAACACTGAAGCTTTCTTT
CASIRRVGANTEAFF
>-|TRBV5-5|TRBD1|TRBJ2-1
TGTGCCAGCAGCGTGGGACAGGGTCTGTACAATGAGCAGTTCTTC
CASSVGQGLYNEQFF
>-|TRBV15|TRBD2|TRBJ2-7
TGTGCCACCAGCAGTAGCGGGAACTACGAGCAGTACTTC
CATSSSGNYEQYF
>-|TRBV5-4|TRBD2|TRBJ2-7
TGTGCCAGCAGCGTTAGCGGGAAGGGGCCGGGCGAGCAGTACTTC
CASSVSGKGPGEQYF
>-|TRBV27|TRBD2|TRBJ2-3
TGTGCCAGCAGTTTATCGGCGGGAGGGAGGGCAGATACGCAGTATTTT
CASSLSAGGRADTQYF
>-|TRBV10-2|-|TRBJ2-7
TGCGCCAGCGCCTCGCGGGGGCGTACCTACGAGCAGTACTTC
CASASRGRTYEQYF